This TCR beta chain is drawn from a study of blood T cell repertoires in COVID-19. In the study overall: Samples came from the United States, Italy and Spain, spanning acute and convalescent COVID-19.

The authors' processing: Amplification with reference gene primers provided the estimates of nucleated cell counts. The repertoire was sequenced with immunoSEQ multiplex PCR; TCRdb's copy has only in-frame clones and lacks some. For V, J and clone size, that table is used; D and trimming come from the DNA. The sample records roughly 200,000 clones, approximately 85% being singletons. CDR1 and CDR2 from the germline V gene are SGHTA and FQGTGA. This CDR3 contains 17 residues. The V segment lost 2 bases and the J segment 0 bases; nucleotides outside the gene matches: 4. This clone was picked up one time.

This chain joins TRBV7-3 and TRBJ2-1, with 10 bases fitting TRBD2. The sequenced sample consisted of peripheral blood. The clonotype was recovered from a man in his sixties with acute or convalescent COVID-19. The CDR3 region has the DNA TGTGCCAGCAGCTTAGGGGCTAGCGGGAGCTCCTACAATGAGCAGTTCTTC. It specifies CASSLGASGSSYNEQFF.